This passage covers 24 T cell receptor beta chains from one sample sequenced in a study of blood T cell repertoires in COVID-19 (dated by TCRdb to 2018 to 2020). Library creation used the immunoSEQ multiplex PCR assay. TCRdb re-hosts the immuneACCESS table, in-frame sequences only. Its copies lack some clones; in the studies checked, an unresolved V gene accounts for under half of them, and the cause for the rest is not known. In this sample the table shows tens of thousands of clones, roughly 78% of which occur a single time. The ten top clones hold roughly 7.7% of the sample. Sequenced input: peripheral blood. The receptors here all came from a woman older than 75 with acute or convalescent COVID-19.

The chain is built from TRBV7-9 and TRBJ2-5; 9 positions agree with TRBD1. Unmatched junction bases numbered 9, after V lost 5 bases and J lost 2 bases. Per germline, CDR1 SEHNR and CDR2 FQNEAQ (reference sequence). This CDR3 comprises 16 residues. CDR3: CASSGNRGLAQETQYF. Here the CDR3 DNA reads TGTGCCAGCAGCGGAAACAGGGGGCTAGCGCAAGAGACCCAGTACTTC. Using reference TRBV7-9 and TRBJ2-5 for the parts outside the CDR3, the full variable domain is DTGVSQNPRHKITKRGQNVTFRCDPISEHNRLYWYRQTLGQGPEFLTYFQNEAQLEKSRLLSDRFSAERPKGSFSTLEIQRTEQGDSAMYLCASSGNRGLAQETQYFGPGTRLLVL.

V is TRBV28 and J is TRBJ2-7; 9 bases line up with TRBD1. Germline V gene lookup returns CDR1 MDHEN and CDR2 SYDVKM. The CDR3 totals 15 residues. V dropped 6 bases and J dropped 4; count of bases not matched to a gene: 10. DNA of the CDR3: TGTGCCAGCAGCCAACCCGGGACAGGGCAATACGAGCAGTACTTC. This translates into CASSQPGTGQYEQYF.

This clone was observed once. This chain links TRBV19 with TRBJ1-2, with D possibly matching TRBD1 (6 bases). V was trimmed by 6 bases and J by 0 bases, leaving 11 bases between them. The length of the CDR3 is 14 residues. Germline lookup yields CDR1 LNHDA and CDR2 SQIVND (reference sequence). The CDR3 DNA sequence: TGTGCCAGTAGCGTACAGGGACCTAACTATGGCTACACCTTC. It yields the protein CASSVQGPNYGYTF.

The gene calls are TRBV7-3 and TRBJ1-1, with D possibly TRBD1 on 6 matching bases. Germline CDR1 is SGHTA and CDR2 is FQGTGA. This CDR3 spans 13 amino acids. Trimming left V 5 bases short and J 1 base short, with 8 bases between. The CDR3 region has the DNA TGTGCCAGCAGCCGACAGGAGAACACTGAAGCTTTCTTT. It yields the protein CASSRQENTEAFF.

V is TRBV18 and J is TRBJ1-3; 10 bases fit TRBD1. CDR1 and CDR2 (germline): KGHSH, LQKENI. This CDR3 has 16 amino acids. V trimming: 5 bases; J trimming: 2 bases; junction bases outside the gene matches: 6. This CDR3 reads CASSSAGTGAGNTIYF. CDR3 nucleotide sequence: TGTGCCAGCTCAAGCGCCGGGACAGGGGCTGGAAACACCATATATTTT.

V usage is TRBV14 and J usage is TRBJ2-5; 9 nucleotides match TRBD2. Trimming at V came to 0 bases and at J to 5 bases, leaving 10 bases not matched to a gene. There are 17 residues in the CDR3. Germline V gene data show CDR1 as SGHDN and CDR2 as FVKESK. This CDR3 is CASSQERGGRAVETQYF. CDR3 coding DNA: TGTGCCAGCAGCCAAGAAAGGGGCGGGAGGGCCGTCGAGACCCAGTACTTC. The entire variable domain, with the rest obtained from reference TRBV14 and TRBJ2-5, is as follows: EAGVTQFPSHSVIEKGQTVTLRCDPISGHDNLYWYRRVMGKEIKFLLHFVKESKQDESGMPNNRFLAERTGGTYSTLKVQPAELEDSGVYFCASSQERGGRAVETQYFGPGTRLLVL.

In nucleotides, the CDR3 is TGTGCCAGCAGTGCAGGTCTAGCGGGAGGCCTCAGGACCCAGTACTTC. This translates into CASSAGLAGGLRTQYF. The V and J genes are TRBV2 and TRBJ2-5; TRBD2 agrees at 11 bases. V was pared by 4 bases and J by 7 bases, with 11 bases of the junction left unmatched. Germline V lookup: CDR1 SNHLY, CDR2 FYNNEI. The CDR3 totals 16 residues.

In its sample, this clone was seen a few times. The V and J genes are TRBV3-1 (or the pseudogene TRBV3-2) and TRBJ1-1; D may be TRBD1 (6 bases). The CDR3 spans 14 residues. Germline-derived CDR1 and CDR2 are LGHDT and YNNKEL (reference sequence). V was pared by 1 base and J by 1 base, with 7 bases between. CDR3 amino acids: CASSQGTANTEAFF. As DNA, the CDR3 is TGTGCCAGCAGCCAAGGGACAGCGAACACTGAAGCTTTCTTT.

The chain has TRBV27 and TRBJ1-2; D unresolved. The CDR3 has 14 amino acids. The V and J ends lost 0 bases and 4 bases respectively, with 9 bases between them. Germline CDR1 reads MNHEY; CDR2 reads SMNVEV (reference sequence). Here the CDR3 reads CASSLSPGIYGYTF. The CDR3 nucleotides read TGTGCCAGCAGTTTATCCCCAGGAATCTATGGCTACACCTTC.

The chain has TRBV5-1 and TRBJ1-4, with 12 positions matching TRBD1. Looked up from germline, CDR1 is SGHRS and CDR2 is YFSETQ. The CDR3 contains 16 residues. Trimming removed 7 bases from V and 7 bases from J; junction bases left unmatched: 11. The chain's CDR3 is CASRSGTGGEGEKLFF. The CDR3 region has the DNA TGCGCCAGCCGGTCCGGGACAGGGGGCGAGGGTGAAAAACTGTTTTTT.

The J gene is TRBJ2-1, the V gene TRBV20-1; TRBD1 matches at 7 bases. After removal of 3 bases from V and 5 bases from J, the junction contained 10 bases not matched to a gene. In germline, CDR1 is DFQATT, CDR2 SNEGSKA (reference sequence). The CDR3 extends over 15 amino acids. The CDR3 region has the DNA TGCAGTGCTAGTCCCCCGGGACAGCCAAACAATGAGCAGTTCTTC. Its translation is CSASPPGQPNNEQFF.

The CDR3 loop reads CASSQTNGVTGELFF. The CDR3 DNA is TGTGCCAGCAGCCAGACCAACGGGGTAACCGGGGAGCTGTTTTTT. The V call is TRBV5-8, the J call TRBJ2-2, with D perhaps matching TRBD2 (5 bases). The length of the CDR3 is 15 residues. CDR1 is SGHTS and CDR2 is YDEGEE in the germline V gene. Trimming took 4 bases from V and 5 from J, leaving 15 bases between them. Full variable domain (missing parts from reference TRBV5-8 and TRBJ2-2): EAGVTQSPTHLIKTRGQQATLRCSPISGHTSVYWYQQALGLGLQFLLWYDEGEERNRGNFPPRFSGRQFPNYSSELNVNALELEDSALYLCASSQTNGVTGELFFGEGSRLTVL.

This sequence joins TRBV5-1 and TRBJ2-4, with 7 bases matching TRBD1. Per the germline V gene, CDR1 is SGHRS and CDR2 is YFSETQ. This CDR3 region has 15 residues. With V trimmed by 2 bases and J by 5 bases, 7 bases remained unmatched. The CDR3 DNA is TGCGCCAGCAGCTTACAGGGGTTCCAGGAAAACATTCAGTACTTC. Protein sequence: CASSLQGFQENIQYF.

CDR3 loop: CASSASGPYEQYF. DNA for the CDR3: TGTGCCAGCAGCGCTAGCGGCCCCTACGAGCAGTACTTC. The chain recombines TRBV6-6 with TRBJ2-7; 7 positions agree with TRBD2. The CDR3 has 13 amino acids. V lost 6 bases to trimming and J lost 2 bases; unmatched junction nucleotides: 4. Germline CDR1 reads MNHNY; CDR2 reads SVGAGI (reference sequence).

The V and J genes are TRBV11-3 and TRBJ2-7, with TRBD2 matching 13 bases. CDR1 is SGHNT and CDR2 is YENEEA in the germline V gene. This CDR3 has 16 residues. Trimming took 5 bases from V and 5 from J; bases not matched to a gene: 9. The DNA of the CDR3 is TGTGCCAGCAGCAGAGAGGGACTAGCGGGGATCCACGAGCAGTACTTC. Translating gives CASSREGLAGIHEQYF.

The chain has TRBV29-1 and TRBJ2-3; TRBD2 aligns across 11 bases. The CDR3 length is 16 residues. Losses at the gene ends were 3 bases for V and 5 bases for J; bases not matched to a gene: 10. Germline CDR1 and CDR2: SQVTM and ANQGSEA. CDR3 DNA: TGCAGCGTTGAGGGGACTAGCGGTGGCCTGGGAGATACGCAGTATTTT. It yields the protein CSVEGTSGGLGDTQYF.

The chain uses TRBV5-1 and TRBJ2-3, with a tentative D call TRBD2 (6 bases). Germline CDR1 is SGHRS and CDR2 is YFSETQ. V was shortened by 7 bases and J by 1 base, with 13 bases between the two germline ends. The CDR3 has 14 residues. The CDR3 nucleotides are TGCGCCAGCCGGACGGAGGGACGCACAGATACGCAGTATTTT. Translation gives CASRTEGRTDTQYF.

The rearrangement links TRBV6-4 to TRBJ2-1, with 11 bases matching TRBD2. V lost 4 bases and J lost 4; bases outside the gene matches: 3. The germline V gene encodes CDR1 MRHNA and CDR2 SNTAGT. The CDR3 sequence is 15 residues long. In DNA, the CDR3 is TGTGCCAGCAGTGCTGGGACTAGCGGTTACAATGAGCAGTTCTTC. It is translated as CASSAGTSGYNEQFF.

There are a few counts of this clone. CDR3 loop: CASSYDSNSPLHF. CDR3 bases: TGTGCCAGCAGTTACGACAGTAATTCACCCCTCCACTTT. This chain connects TRBV6-6 to TRBJ1-6, with a weak D call TRBD1 (5 bases). With 2 bases removed from V and 6 bases from J, the gap between germline ends came to 5 bases. Germline V CDR1 and CDR2: MNHNY, SVGAGI (reference sequence). The CDR3 length is 13 residues.

V and J are TRBV7-3 and TRBJ2-3; D uncertain. Germline-derived CDR1 and CDR2 are SGHTA and FQGTGA. V was clipped by 2 bases and J by 2 bases, with 11 bases between them. The CDR3 contains 15 residues. DNA of the CDR3: TGTGCCAGCAGCTTATCTGGCCTAGACACAGATACGCAGTATTTT. Its translation is CASSLSGLDTDTQYF.

The chain joins TRBV27 to TRBJ2-2, with D possibly TRBD1 on 6 matching bases. The V and J ends lost 9 bases and 1 base respectively, with 18 bases between them. The CDR3 runs to 16 residues. CDR1 and CDR2 (germline): MNHEY, SMNVEV (reference sequence). The CDR3 here is CARDPAPGQNTGELFF. CDR3 bases: TGTGCCAGGGACCCAGCTCCGGGACAGAACACCGGGGAGCTGTTTTTT.

V and J are TRBV7-9 and TRBJ2-1; D might be TRBD1 (5 bases). Trimming took 1 base from V and 12 from J, leaving 16 bases between them. Germline V CDR1 and CDR2: SEHNR, FQNEAQ (reference sequence). CDR3 length equals 14 residues. Written as DNA, the CDR3 is TGTGCCAGCAGCTTAGTCTCGGAGCAGGGCACGCAGTTCTTC. Its translation: CASSLVSEQGTQFF.

The chain employs TRBV5-8 and TRBJ1-5; D perhaps matches TRBD1 (6 bases). V lost 2 bases, J lost 7 bases, and 22 bases lay in between. The CDR3 sequence is 17 residues long. Germline assignment: CDR1 SGHTS and CDR2 YDEGEE. CDR3 loop: CASSFGKGQGHLQPQHF. In DNA, the CDR3 is TGTGCCAGCAGCTTCGGGAAAGGCCAGGGGCATTTACAGCCCCAGCATTTT.

The chain combines TRBV5-5 with TRBJ2-7; TRBD1 aligns across 7 bases. Trimming at V came to 1 base and at J to 0 bases, leaving 7 bases not matched to a gene. Germline V gene lookup returns CDR1 SGHKS and CDR2 YYEKEE (reference sequence). The CDR3 spans 16 residues. The CDR3 sequence: CASSLKGADPSYEQYF. CDR3 coding DNA: TGTGCCAGCAGCTTGAAGGGGGCGGACCCCTCCTACGAGCAGTACTTC. Complete variable domain (other parts from reference TRBV5-5 and TRBJ2-7): DAGVTQSPTHLIKTRGQQVTLRCSPISGHKSVSWYQQVLGQGPQFIFQYYEKEERGRGNFPDRFSARQFPNYSSELNVNALLLGDSALYLCASSLKGADPSYEQYFGPGTRLTVT.